This T cell receptor beta chain stems from a study of vaccination effects on CD4 cells after COVID-19 (dated by TCRdb to 2022 to 2024). Context from the whole study: Two doses of either the BNT162b2 or the mRNA-1273 mRNA SARS-CoV-2 vaccine were administered to participants. In a couple of convalescent patients, pre-vaccine samples were collected 16 days and one week ahead of the first dose, 142 and 148 days after COVID-19 diagnosis. The full study included over 8 COVID-19 convalescent patients and a few SARS-CoV-2-naive healthy vaccine recipients. Cultures from other donors in the study were sequenced using the Oncomine TCR Beta short-read assay on an Illumina iSeq 100. SARS-CoV-2 spike-specific CD4+ TCR repertoires were compared before and after mRNA vaccination in COVID-19 convalescent patients and in infection-naive vaccine recipients.

Overall study outcomes, separate from this receptor: At late post-vaccination timepoints, both infection-induced and vaccine-induced clones showed marked clonal contraction, consistent with waning T cell responses. The study was limited by a small number of convalescent patients, and early post-infection timepoints were lacking. In convalescent patients, the post-vaccine spike-reactive repertoire consisted mainly of new vaccine-induced clones, largely distinct from infection-induced clones.

This clone was seen a few times. This clone's antigen is unknown. No clone much larger than this one lies a single base away; base qualities are absent. In the ViraFEST assay, PBMC were stimulated with viral peptide pools, and TCR sequencing was then used to find antigen-specific CD4+ T cell clonotypes based on their expansion. After around eleven days of culture, CD4+ T cells were isolated with the EasySep CD4+ T cell isolation kit. PCR-confirmed SARS-CoV-2 infection had occurred in convalescent patients between March and December 2020, before the Alpha, Beta and Delta variants emerged in the United States. Some 2 million PBMC per well were cultured in IMDM with about 5% human AB serum, 10 IU/ml IL-2 and gentamicin, plus 10 ug/ml peptides. Half of the culture medium was replaced with fresh IL-2-containing medium on days 3 and 7. Unless noted otherwise, every peptide stimulation condition was cultured in triplicate wells. Using Ficoll-Paque Plus gradient centrifugation, PBMC were separated from whole blood and then either used fresh or cryopreserved at -140C. The spike proteins of SARS-CoV-2 and of the common cold coronaviruses HCoV-NL63, HCoV-OC43 and HCoV-229E were spanned by overlapping peptide pools. Genomic DNA was extracted from cultured CD4+ T cells with the QIAamp micro DNA kit.

There are 13 amino acids in the CDR3, from cysteine to phenylalanine inclusive. Only the CDR3 part of the read is kept: 39 bases, read in frame from the first base. A distance of 8 bases separates the germline ends of V and J, which lose 3 bases and 3 bases respectively. Via the germline V gene (reference sequence), CDR1 is LNHDA and CDR2 SQIVND. Libraries were made using the immunoSEQ multiplex PCR assay. DNA from the cultured, isolated CD4+ T cells was subjected to TCR beta CDR3 sequencing. On the study's bioinformatics: Non-productive TCR sequences were discarded, and reads were trimmed to the CDR3 region, with only CDR3s of 7 or more amino acids retained. Antigen-specific clonotypes were identified using the MANAFEST web app by comparison of expansion in peptide wells against reference cultures. To count as positive, a clone had to show expansion at FDR<0.05 compared with the reference and with all other wells, an odds ratio above 5, and a frequency above 0.1% in two replicate wells. Clonotypes significantly expanded in SARS-CoV-2 spike wells and in at least one common cold coronavirus spike condition were defined as cross-reactive. Levenshtein distance calculated with the stringdist R package was used to assess CDR3 similarity, and unrooted trees were constructed with ape in R 3.6.1. Held by TCRdb, this immuneACCESS table contains in-frame sequences only and omits some clones. Under half of the omission traces to an unresolved V gene where checked; the cause of the rest is unknown. From that table come the V and J calls and clone size; the DNA was used to work out D and trimming. This sample comprises 24,000 or so clones, 77% of them detected only once. Of the sample, 15% to 20% falls within the top ten clones.

This TCR was recovered from a human donor who had a prior SARS-CoV-2 infection. The specimen comprised CD4+ T cells from PBMCs cultured with HCoV-NL63 spike peptides, sampled before COVID-19 vaccination. According to the study, the label for this sample's cell subset or site signals: HCoV-NL63 spike overlapping peptide pool stimulation. This chain joins TRBV19 to TRBJ1-2; a confident D gene designation cannot be given. The CDR3 protein sequence reads: CASSIRRDYGYTF. The nucleotides read TGTGCCAGTAGTATTCGACGGGACTATGGCTACACCTTC.